This record looks at one T cell receptor (beta chain) sequence and its context. What this receptor recognizes is not known. The record has no base qualities; no much larger clone is one base away. The CDR3 regions of human TCRbeta chains were subjected to immunosequencing. The study's own analysis went as follows. TCRs in the repertoires were matched against a reference library of SARS-CoV-2-specific TCRs that had been generated with the MIRA antigen-specificity platform. Breadth was defined as the fraction of unique TCRs that were SARS-CoV-2-associated, and depth was defined as the fraction of total T cells that were SARS-CoV-2-associated. Using the MIRA data, every spike-specific TCR was mapped to the spike region that the TCR reacted to and assigned to either a CD4 or a CD8 class. Log10-transformed breadth and depth values were compared by one-way ANOVA with Sidak's multiple comparisons tests. TCRdb carries this immuneACCESS record with in-frame sequences only. Its versions omit some clonotypes, under half of them owing to an unresolved V gene in the studies checked, with the rest unexplained. D and trimming were read from the DNA, whereas the V and J calls and clone size are those reported in that table. Within this sample are about 180,000 clones, with almost 90% of them counted one time only. The ten top clones hold less than 0.55% of the sample.

From the cysteine up to the phenylalanine, the CDR3 has a length of 15 residues. The entry retains the CDR3 DNA only, 45 bases that are in frame from base 1. V drops 5 bases and J drops 4 bases, leaving 17 bases in between. According to the germline V gene, CDR1 reads MDHEN and CDR2 reads SYDVKM. The entry originates in a study of T cell responses to AZD1222 COVID-19 vaccine (dated by TCRdb to about 2021). In terms of the full investigation: AZD1222 recipients whose second dose came at about 4 weeks and those whose second dose came at about 12 weeks were combined into one group, since spike-specific TCR depth and breadth did not differ between the two schedules. TCR sequencing covered about 230 trial participants: 200 to 210 given two doses of AZD1222 and about 26 given two doses of MenACWY control vaccine. Trial participants were enrolled into age subgroups of 18-55, 56-69 and 70-plus years, which contained 148, 28 and 57 TCR-sequenced participants, respectively. General findings and caveats noted by the study authors: After two AZD1222 doses, both the breadth and the depth of spike-specific TCRs were significantly higher than at day 0 and than in MenACWY recipients. Nearly half of unique spike-specific TCRs reportedly recognized epitopes outside regions mutated in the B.1.351 and B.1.1.7 variants. The 56-69-year group was small, and its depth increase did not reach significance, likely because of low power. The whole spike protein was spanned by vaccine-associated CD4 TCRs, and dominant responses were seen in regions 160-218 and 743-854. Conclusions about previously exposed vaccinees are limited, since just 6 or 7 AZD1222 recipients were seropositive for SARS-CoV-2 at baseline. Participants were mostly white British and included more females than males, and it was suggested by the authors that clonal diversity may have been underestimated. Because no day 14 peak-response samples were available, repertoires were characterized only after the peak T cell response.

Reading the label with the study, this specimen's time point is: baseline before first vaccination. Vaccinee samples came from UK trials COV001 and COV002, including a single-blind randomized controlled phase 2/3 trial of AZD1222 (ChAdOx1 nCoV-19) in healthy adults. For TCRbeta chain sequencing, PBMC samples from trial participants were taken at day 0 and at day 28 after the second dose. The chain uses TRBV28 and TRBJ1-1; the D gene is possibly TRBD1, with 5 bases matching. This material consisted of peripheral blood, taken on day 0 of AZD1222 vaccination. This sequence was found in an adult in good health. The base sequence is TGTGCCAGCAGTCCTCCCCTCCGGGGCGGCACTGAAGCTTTCTTT. Translated, this is CASSPPLRGGTEAFF.